This T cell receptor beta chain appears in the sequencing data of a study of blood T cells in healthy people across ages. Turning to the study itself: Roughly one uniquely barcoded beta molecule per two T cells was captured.

Per germline, CDR1 SQVTM and CDR2 ANQGSEA. The ends lost 3 bases at V and 8 bases at J; junction bases unmatched: 19. This CDR3 comprises 18 residues. Using a J-beta primer mix together with a sample-barcoded 5' primer, a second PCR was run for roughly 7 to 12 cycles. TCRdb itself ran the 5' RACE reads through MiXCR, one entry per CDR3 protein. The sample shows 700,000 to 850,000 distinct CDR3 sequences, approximately 55% of them seen only once. The sequence came from an elderly man in good health. The J gene is TRBJ2-1, the V gene TRBV29-1; 10 positions agree with TRBD2. Sequenced material: blood. This CDR3 reads CSVEGVGDLAGDMYEQFF. CDR3 DNA: TGCAGCGTTGAGGGGGTAGGGGATCTAGCGGGAGATATGTATGAGCAGTTCTTC.